The 11 T cell receptor beta chains below all came from one sample that was sequenced in a study of blood T cell repertoires in COVID-19. Only in-frame clones appear in the TCRdb table, and some are missing; sequencing was by immunoSEQ multiplex PCR. The sample carries approximately 500,000 clones, roughly 89% recorded once. The sequencing input was peripheral blood. The receptors come from a man aged 18 to 30 with COVID-19, enrolled during active disease.

V usage is TRBV9 and J usage is TRBJ1-2, with D hard to call. V gave up 4 bases and J gave up 4 bases, with 14 bases separating them. The CDR3 runs 14 residues. Per the germline V gene, CDR1 is SGDLS and CDR2 is YYNGEE. The CDR3 region has the DNA TGTGCCAGCAGCCCCCAACGAGTTGGCTATGGCTACACCTTC. The encoded protein is CASSPQRVGYGYTF.

The chain uses TRBV19 and TRBJ2-1, with 9 bases matching TRBD1. Germline V gene lookup returns CDR1 LNHDA and CDR2 SQIVND (reference sequence). CDR3 length: 15 amino acids. V lost 1 base to trimming and J lost 5 bases; unmatched junction nucleotides: 3. The CDR3 spells CASSIGGTGNNEQFF. In DNA, the CDR3 is TGTGCCAGTAGTATAGGTGGGACAGGGAACAATGAGCAGTTCTTC.

J is TRBJ2-1 and V is TRBV25-1, with 11 bases aligning to TRBD2. This CDR3 has 18 amino acids. The ends lost 5 bases at V and 0 bases at J; junction bases unmatched: 9. CDR1 is MGHDK, CDR2 SYGVNS, per germline. CDR3 protein: CASSRTSGPSSSYNEQFF. CDR3 bases: TGTGCCAGCAGTAGGACTAGCGGGCCGTCTAGCTCCTACAATGAGCAGTTCTTC.

V is TRBV19 and J is TRBJ2-1; 13 bases match TRBD2. Germline values: CDR1 LNHDA, CDR2 SQIVND (reference sequence). V shed 6 bases and J 0 bases; nucleotides not matched to a gene: 11. The CDR3 runs to 19 residues. This chain's CDR3 is CASSLTGTSGVSSYNEQFF. In DNA form, the CDR3 reads TGTGCCAGTAGCCTGACCGGGACTAGCGGGGTTAGCTCCTACAATGAGCAGTTCTTC.

The chain recombines TRBV5-1 with TRBJ1-1, with D unclear. CDR3 size: 14 residues. V gave up 4 bases and J gave up 0 bases, with 10 bases separating them. CDR1 SGHRS and CDR2 YFSETQ come from the germline V gene. Here the CDR3 reads CASSPSTVNTEAFF. CDR3 in DNA: TGCGCCAGCAGCCCCTCTACAGTGAACACTGAAGCTTTCTTT.

The chain is built from TRBV7-9 and TRBJ2-1; 12 bases agree with TRBD2. CDR1 is SEHNR and CDR2 is FQNEAQ in the germline V gene (reference sequence). There are 16 residues in the CDR3. Unmatched junction bases numbered 6, after V lost 5 bases and J lost 4 bases. CDR3 protein: CASSKRLAGVYNEQFF. The DNA for the CDR3 is TGTGCCAGCAGCAAGAGACTAGCGGGAGTGTACAATGAGCAGTTCTTC.

This sequence joins TRBV9 and TRBJ2-7; 7 bases line up with TRBD2. The CDR3 is 15 amino acids. Germline V gives CDR1 SGDLS, CDR2 YYNGEE. V gave up 0 bases and J gave up 2 bases; unmatched junction bases: 5. The CDR3 nucleotides read TGTGCCAGCAGCGTAGGTGCTAGCGGTCCCTACGAGCAGTACTTC. Its protein is CASSVGASGPYEQYF.

The rearrangement links TRBV29-1 to TRBJ1-2; TRBD1 might be the D (6 bases). CDR1 SQVTM and CDR2 ANQGSEA come from the germline V gene. The ends were cut back, 3 bases at V and 3 bases at J, with 11 bases in the middle. This CDR3 has 13 residues. This chain's CDR3 is CSVDHGTYYGYTF. For the CDR3, the DNA is TGCAGCGTTGATCATGGGACATACTATGGCTACACCTTC.

The V gene is TRBV2, the J gene TRBJ1-2; 9 bases are shared with TRBD1. Per germline, CDR1 SNHLY and CDR2 FYNNEI. Trimming cost V 7 bases and J 0 bases; bases outside gene matches: 3. CDR3 size: 14 residues. CDR3 sequence reads: CASTGQGPNYGYTF. The CDR3 DNA follows: TGTGCCAGCACCGGACAGGGGCCTAACTATGGCTACACCTTC.

The V and J genes are TRBV12-3 or TRBV12-4 and TRBJ2-1; possibly TRBD2 for D (5 bases). The V and J ends lost 3 bases and 7 bases respectively, with 7 bases between them. This CDR3 comprises 12 residues. The CDR3 sequence is CASSLERNEQFF. CDR3 nucleotides: TGTGCCAGCAGTTTGGAGCGGAATGAGCAGTTCTTC.

This rearrangement joins TRBV2 to TRBJ2-5, with 7 bases that match TRBD2. Trimming cost V 1 base and J 5 bases; bases outside gene matches: 10. Germline CDR1 SNHLY, CDR2 FYNNEI. This CDR3 is 16 amino acids long. The CDR3 nucleotides read TGTGCCAGCAGTGAAGAGCGGGGAAACCCCTATGAGACCCAGTACTTC. This encodes CASSEERGNPYETQYF.